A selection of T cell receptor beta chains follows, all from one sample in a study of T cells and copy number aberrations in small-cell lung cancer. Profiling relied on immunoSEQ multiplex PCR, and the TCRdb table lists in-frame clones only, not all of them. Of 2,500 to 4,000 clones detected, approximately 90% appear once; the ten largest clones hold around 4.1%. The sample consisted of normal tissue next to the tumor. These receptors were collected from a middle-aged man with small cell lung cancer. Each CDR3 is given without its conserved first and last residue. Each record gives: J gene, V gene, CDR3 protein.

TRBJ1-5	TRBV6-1	ASSKGTQPQH
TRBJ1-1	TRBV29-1	SGIKGLDTEAF
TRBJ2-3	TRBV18	ASSLSTDTQY
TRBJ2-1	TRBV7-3	ASSPIRREGGNNEQF
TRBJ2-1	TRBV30	AWKGGRGNQYNEQF
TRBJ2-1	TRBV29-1	SVEDSPNNEQF
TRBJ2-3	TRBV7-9	ASSPSRTGVTSTDTQY
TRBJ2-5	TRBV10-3	AISDRLAQGETQY
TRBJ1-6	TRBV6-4	ASSDSGRAPLH
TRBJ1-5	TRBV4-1	ASSQDVGERPQH
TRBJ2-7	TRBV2	ASTPLVAGGREQY
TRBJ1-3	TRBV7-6	ASSSTTGVKNTIY
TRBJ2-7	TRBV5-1	ASSSGGRPYEQY
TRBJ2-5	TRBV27	ASSLRLHHQETQY
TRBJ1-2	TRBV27	ASRGGFGGYT
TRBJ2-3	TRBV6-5	ASSLAALGTDTQY
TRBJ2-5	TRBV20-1	SASQETQY
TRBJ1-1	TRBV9	ASSVAQGTVNTEAF
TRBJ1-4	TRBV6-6	ASRLPDRGQKLF
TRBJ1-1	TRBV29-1	SAVNRAENTEAF
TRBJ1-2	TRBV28	ASSLDMNYGYT
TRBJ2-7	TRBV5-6	ASSLSAGTYEQY
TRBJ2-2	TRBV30	ACPPGGQNTGELF
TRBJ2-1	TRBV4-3	ASSQDGVSSNEQF
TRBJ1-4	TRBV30	AWSPPWDTNEKLF
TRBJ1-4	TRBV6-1	ATQDGYGVEKLF
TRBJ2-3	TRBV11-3	ASSFSADTQY
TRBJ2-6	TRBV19	ASSIDGSSGANVLT
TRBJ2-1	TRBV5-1	ASSLESGGTYNEQF
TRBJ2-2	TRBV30	AWQGVGNTGELF
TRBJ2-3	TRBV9	ASSVGIAGLTDTQY
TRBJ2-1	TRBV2	ASSTPSGNPSYNEQF
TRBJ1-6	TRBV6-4	ASSDVVGGSPLH
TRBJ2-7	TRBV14	ASSQGSGGYEQY
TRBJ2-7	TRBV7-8	ASSSGQGPIGEQY
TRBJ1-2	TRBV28	ASSFTGRAFGYT
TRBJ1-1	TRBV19	ASRTGAREAF
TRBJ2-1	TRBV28	ASSFRGPSGGQF
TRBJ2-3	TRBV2	ASSELATGDTQY
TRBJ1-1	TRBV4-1	ASKGGGTEAF
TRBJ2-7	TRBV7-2	ASSDPKVAGTYEQY
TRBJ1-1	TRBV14	ASSQVRRSAATNTEAF
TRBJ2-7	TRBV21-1	ASSIPDDEQY
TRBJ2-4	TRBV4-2	ASSQDLDERGASLAKNIQY
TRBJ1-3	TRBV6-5	ASKGWEYGNTIY
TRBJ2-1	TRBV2	ASSPASGMGEQF